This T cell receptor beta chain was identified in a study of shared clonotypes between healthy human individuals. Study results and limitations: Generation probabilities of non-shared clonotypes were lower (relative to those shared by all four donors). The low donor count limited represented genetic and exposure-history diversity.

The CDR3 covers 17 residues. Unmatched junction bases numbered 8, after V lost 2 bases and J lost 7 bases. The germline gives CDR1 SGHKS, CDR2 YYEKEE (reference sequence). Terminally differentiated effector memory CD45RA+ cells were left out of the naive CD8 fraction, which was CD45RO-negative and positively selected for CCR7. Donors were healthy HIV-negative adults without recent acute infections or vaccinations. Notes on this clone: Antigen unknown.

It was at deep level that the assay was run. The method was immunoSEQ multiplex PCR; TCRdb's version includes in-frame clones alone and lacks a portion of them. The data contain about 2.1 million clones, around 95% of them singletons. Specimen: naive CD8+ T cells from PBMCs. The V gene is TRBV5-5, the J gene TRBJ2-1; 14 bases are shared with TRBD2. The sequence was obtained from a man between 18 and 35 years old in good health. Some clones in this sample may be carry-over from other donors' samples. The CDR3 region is CASSFRLTSGRENEQFF. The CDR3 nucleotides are TGTGCCAGCAGCTTCCGCTTGACTAGCGGGAGGGAGAATGAGCAGTTCTTC. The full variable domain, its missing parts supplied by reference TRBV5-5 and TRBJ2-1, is DAGVTQSPTHLIKTRGQQVTLRCSPISGHKSVSWYQQVLGQGPQFIFQYYEKEERGRGNFPDRFSARQFPNYSSELNVNALLLGDSALYLCASSFRLTSGRENEQFFGPGTRLTVL.